The subject of this entry is one T cell receptor beta chain. This sample stems from a study of early T cells in non-severe SARS-CoV-2 infection. This CDR3 is 16 amino acids long. The V end lost 0 bases, the J end lost 0 bases, and 11 bases lay between the germline ends. Germline CDR1 and CDR2: SGHTA and FQGTGA. Individual cDNA molecules were tagged with unique molecular identifiers, the study reported. Each CDR3 protein gets one entry after TCRdb re-called the 5' RACE reads with MiXCR. This sample yields approximately 97,000 distinct CDR3 sequences, of which 9.5% to 12% are seen a single time; around 4.6% belongs to the top ten.

The sequencing here drew on whole blood, taken at baseline. This receptor was obtained from an adult who was a healthcare worker with PCR-confirmed SARS-CoV-2 infection or an uninfected control (not recorded which). The V gene is TRBV7-3, the J gene TRBJ1-2; D possibly corresponds to TRBD1 (6 bases). The DNA for the CDR3 is TGTGCCAGCAGCTTAACGGGACACACAACTAACTATGGCTACACCTTC. This translates into CASSLTGHTTNYGYTF.